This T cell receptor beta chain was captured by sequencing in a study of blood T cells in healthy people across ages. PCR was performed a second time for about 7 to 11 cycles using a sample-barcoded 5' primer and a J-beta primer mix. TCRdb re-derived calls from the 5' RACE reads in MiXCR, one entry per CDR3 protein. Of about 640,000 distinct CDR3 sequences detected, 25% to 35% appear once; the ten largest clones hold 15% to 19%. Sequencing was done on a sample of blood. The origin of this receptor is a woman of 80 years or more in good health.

CDR3 bases: TGTGCCAGCAGCTTAAGCAGGGATACTAACTATGGCTACACCTTC. Translated, it gives CASSLSRDTNYGYTF. V gene TRBV7-3 combines with J gene TRBJ1-2; D might be TRBD1 (5 bases). This CDR3 region has 15 residues. Germline CDR1 and CDR2: SGHTA and FQGTGA. The V gene lost 1 base and the J gene lost 0 bases, with 9 bases spanning the gap. The complete variable domain, with remaining parts taken from reference TRBV7-3 and TRBJ1-2, reads GAGVSQTPSNKVTEKGKYVELRCDPISGHTALYWYRQSLGQGPEFLIYFQGTGAADDSGLPNDRFFAVRPEGSVSTLKIQRTERGDSAVYLCASSLSRDTNYGYTFGSGTRLTVV.